The 27 T cell receptor beta chains presented below share a single source sample, sequenced in a study of blood T cells in healthy people across ages. Alongside a J-beta primer mix, a sample-barcoded 5' primer served in a second PCR lasting about 7 to 11 cycles. From the 5' RACE reads, TCRdb called clonotypes with MiXCR, one entry per CDR3 protein. Of about 2 million distinct CDR3 sequences listed, just under 50% are singletons. The sample consisted of blood. The receptors shown here come from a woman aged 40 to 50 in good health.

The V gene is TRBV9, the J gene TRBJ2-5, with TRBD1 identical over 10 bases. This CDR3 contains 14 residues. After removal of 2 bases from V and 5 bases from J, the junction contained 3 bases not matched to a gene. From germline, CDR1 is SGDLS and CDR2 YYNGEE. The CDR3 loop reads CASSVGQGMETQYF. In nucleotides, the CDR3 is TGTGCCAGCAGCGTGGGACAGGGGATGGAGACCCAGTACTTC. Variable domain in full (rest from reference TRBV9 and TRBJ2-5): DSGVTQTPKHLITATGQRVTLRCSPRSGDLSVYWYQQSLDQGLQFLIQYYNGEERAKGNILERFSAQQFPDLHSELNLSSLELGDSALYFCASSVGQGMETQYFGPGTRLLVL.

This chain links TRBV6-2 or TRBV6-3 with TRBJ2-3; 12 bases fit TRBD2. After removal of 4 bases from V and 6 bases from J, the junction contained 11 bases not matched to a gene. The CDR3 covers 17 residues. Germline V CDR1 and CDR2: MNHEY, SVGEGT. CDR3 region: CASSSPRTSGEMDTQYF. Written as DNA, the CDR3 is TGTGCCAGCAGTTCCCCCCGGACTAGCGGGGAGATGGATACGCAGTATTTT.

The rearrangement uses TRBV9 and TRBJ1-2; D may be TRBD1 (5 bases). The CDR3 contains 14 residues. Per the germline V gene, CDR1 is SGDLS and CDR2 is YYNGEE. V was clipped by 3 bases and J by 4 bases, with 13 bases between them. For the CDR3, the DNA is TGTGCCAGCAGCGCCAGGGAGGGGATCTATGGCTACACCTTC. Translation gives CASSAREGIYGYTF. Combining the CDR3 with reference TRBV9 and TRBJ1-2 gives the whole variable domain DSGVTQTPKHLITATGQRVTLRCSPRSGDLSVYWYQQSLDQGLQFLIQYYNGEERAKGNILERFSAQQFPDLHSELNLSSLELGDSALYFCASSAREGIYGYTFGSGTRLTVV.

The V and J genes are TRBV10-3 and TRBJ2-5, with 7 bases aligning to TRBD2. CDR1 ENHRY and CDR2 SYGVKD come from the germline V gene. The CDR3 sequence is 12 residues long. V shed 11 bases and J 4 bases; nucleotides not matched to a gene: 7. The CDR3 here is CAAGVDAETQYF. The CDR3 DNA follows: TGTGCCGCGGGGGTGGATGCAGAGACCCAGTACTTC.

This chain links TRBV28 with TRBJ2-1; TRBD2 matches at 8 bases. Unmatched junction bases numbered 13, after V lost 6 bases and J lost 6 bases. The CDR3 extends over 16 amino acids. Germline V gives CDR1 MDHEN, CDR2 SYDVKM. CDR3 sequence reads: CASSPAGGATSNEQFF. As DNA, the CDR3 is TGTGCCAGCAGCCCTGCGGGGGGAGCGACCAGCAATGAGCAGTTCTTC. Filled out from reference TRBV28 and TRBJ2-1, the complete variable domain reads DVKVTQSSRYLVKRTGEKVFLECVQDMDHENMFWYRQDPGLGLRLIYFSYDVKMKEKGDIPEGYSVSREKKERFSLILESASTNQTSMYLCASSPAGGATSNEQFFGPGTRLTVL.

The chain is built from TRBV29-1 and TRBJ2-2, with TRBD1 matching 7 bases. V gave up 5 bases and J gave up 0 bases; unmatched junction bases: 6. Germline V gene data show CDR1 as SQVTM and CDR2 as ANQGSEA. CDR3 length: 15 amino acids. The CDR3 protein is CSVKRQGANTGELFF. The CDR3 nucleotides read TGCAGCGTTAAGCGGCAGGGGGCGAACACCGGGGAGCTGTTTTTT.

This chain joins TRBV5-1 and TRBJ2-7, with TRBD1 matching 10 bases. Germline loops: CDR1 SGHRS, CDR2 YFSETQ. CDR3 length: 15 residues. V was pared by 4 bases and J by 6 bases, with 10 bases of the junction left unmatched. The CDR3 nucleotides are TGCGCCAGCAGCGAAGGGACAGGGGTAGGTGGCGAGCAGTACTTC. This encodes CASSEGTGVGGEQYF.

This chain joins TRBV20-1 and TRBJ1-5, with 11 bases lining up with TRBD1. The ends lost 1 base at V and 3 bases at J; junction bases unmatched: 2. In germline, CDR1 is DFQATT, CDR2 SNEGSKA (reference sequence). The CDR3 contains 15 residues. The CDR3 is CSARGTGGPNQPQHF. The CDR3 region has the DNA TGCAGTGCTAGAGGGACAGGGGGCCCCAATCAGCCCCAGCATTTT.

The J gene is TRBJ1-4, the V gene TRBV18; D gene uncertain. The CDR3 is 13 residues long. Germline assignment: CDR1 KGHSH and CDR2 LQKENI. The V and J ends lost 0 bases and 6 bases respectively, with 5 bases between them. The CDR3 loop is CASSPPTDEKLFF. DNA for the CDR3: TGTGCCAGCTCACCACCCACGGATGAAAAACTGTTTTTT.

This clonotype was observed a handful of times. The chain recombines TRBV18 with TRBJ2-3; TRBD1 matches at 8 bases. V dropped 2 bases and J dropped 2; count of bases not matched to a gene: 6. This CDR3 spans 16 amino acids. CDR1 and CDR2 (germline): KGHSH, LQKENI. CDR3 bases: TGTGCCAGCTCACCAAGACAGGGGAGGACCACAGATACGCAGTATTTT. This translates into CASSPRQGRTTDTQYF.

This clonotype was seen only a few times. V is TRBV6-2 or TRBV6-3 and J is TRBJ2-5; weak D call: TRBD2 (6 bases). This CDR3 region has 14 residues. Germline loops: CDR1 MNHEY, CDR2 SVGEGT. Trimming took 3 bases from V and 4 from J, leaving 12 bases between them. CDR3 residues: CASSYRGNRETQYF. CDR3 nucleotide sequence: TGTGCCAGCAGTTATCGGGGGAATCGAGAGACCCAGTACTTC.

The chain combines TRBV7-9 with TRBJ2-3; TRBD2 aligns across 8 bases. J was trimmed by 2 bases and V by 7 bases; bases with no gene match: 8. The germline gives CDR1 SEHNR, CDR2 FQNEAQ (reference sequence). CDR3 length: 15 amino acids. The CDR3, as DNA: TGTGCCAGCAATCCACGGGGGGGATCCACAGATACGCAGTATTTT. Translating it yields CASNPRGGSTDTQYF.

This clonotype was observed a handful of times. V usage is TRBV10-3 and J usage is TRBJ1-2; D unclear. Trimming shortened V by 4 bases and J by 6 bases, and 9 bases separated the two germline ends. Germline loops: CDR1 ENHRY, CDR2 SYGVKD. The CDR3 is 12 residues long. CDR3 sequence: CAISGTRDGYTF. In DNA, the CDR3 is TGTGCCATCAGTGGTACGAGGGATGGCTACACCTTC.

This clonotype has a handful of counts. This chain joins TRBV5-1 and TRBJ2-4; the D gene is possibly TRBD1 (5 bases). Gene TRBJ2-7 matches the end of the DNA better, so the J call may be wrong. There are 15 residues in the CDR3. Germline V CDR1 and CDR2: SGHRS, YFSETQ. The CDR3: CASSLASGLVGEQYF. The CDR3 nucleotides read TGCGCCAGCAGCTTGGCATCAGGGTTGGTTGGCGAGCAGTACTTC.

This clonotype appeared a few times. This chain joins TRBV20-1 and TRBJ2-1; D gene unclear. V was pared by 0 bases and J by 8 bases, with 14 bases between. The length of the CDR3 is 14 residues. Germline CDR1 and CDR2: DFQATT and SNEGSKA (reference sequence). CDR3 nucleotides: TGCAGTGCTAGAGATAAGTTATGGACCTATGAGCAGTTCTTC. The encoded protein is CSARDKLWTYEQFF.

This clonotype was detected a few times. The V gene is TRBV27, the J gene TRBJ2-4, with D possibly called TRBD1 or TRBD2 (5 bases each). The end of the DNA aligns better with TRBJ2-7, so the J call may be wrong. CDR1 MNHEY and CDR2 SMNVEV come from the germline V gene (reference sequence). The CDR3 has 17 amino acids. This CDR3 is CASSSSAWDVLGHEQYF. CDR3 nucleotide sequence: TGTGCCAGCAGTTCCTCGGCGTGGGACGTACTCGGCCACGAGCAGTACTTC.

The chain has TRBV6-2 or TRBV6-3 and TRBJ2-4; D is unclear. V was clipped by 5 bases and J by 13 bases, with 21 bases between them. The CDR3 contains 14 residues. Germline CDR1 reads MNHEY; CDR2 reads SVGEGT. The CDR3 protein is CASSDRTHVRLQYF. The CDR3 nucleotides are TGTGCCAGCAGTGATCGGACCCACGTACGATTGCAGTACTTC.

This clonotype was found a few times. The rearrangement uses TRBV7-9 and TRBJ2-1; a weak D match, TRBD1 (8 bases). V lost 6 bases to trimming and J lost 8 bases, with 20 bases between them. Germline assignment: CDR1 SEHNR and CDR2 FQNEAQ (reference sequence). This CDR3 spans 15 amino acids. CDR3 bases: TGTGCCAGCAGTTCTGGACAGGGAGGGCTGTATGAGCAGTTCTTC. The encoded protein is CASSSGQGGLYEQFF. The full variable domain, rest sourced from reference TRBV7-9 and TRBJ2-1, is DTGVSQNPRHKITKRGQNVTFRCDPISEHNRLYWYRQTLGQGPEFLTYFQNEAQLEKSRLLSDRFSAERPKGSFSTLEIQRTEQGDSAMYLCASSSGQGGLYEQFFGPGTRLTVL.

V gene TRBV5-6 combines with J gene TRBJ2-6; weak D call: TRBD2 (6 bases). Germline CDR1 reads SGHDT; CDR2 reads YYEEEE. This CDR3 has 18 residues. Between the trimmed V and J ends, which lost 3 bases and 2 bases, there was a span of 18 bases. The CDR3 loop is CASSWRGLRVAGANVLTF. CDR3 nucleotide sequence: TGTGCCAGCAGCTGGCGGGGACTCCGGGTTGCTGGGGCCAACGTCCTGACTTTC.

The gene calls are TRBV28 and TRBJ1-5; possibly TRBD1 for D (6 bases). Germline V gives CDR1 MDHEN, CDR2 SYDVKM. V was clipped by 3 bases and J by 2 bases, with 11 bases between them. This CDR3 region has 15 residues. This CDR3 reads CASSLGGGRNQPQHF. CDR3 DNA sequence: TGTGCCAGCAGTTTGGGGGGCGGCCGCAATCAGCCCCAGCATTTT.

This chain links TRBV28 with TRBJ2-4; D is unresolved. The V and J ends lost 3 bases and 1 base respectively, with 16 bases between them. CDR1 and CDR2 (germline): MDHEN, SYDVKM. The CDR3 loop spans 17 amino acids. CDR3 loop: CASSFPLTQGAKNIQYF. CDR3 bases: TGTGCCAGCAGTTTCCCCCTGACACAAGGGGCCAAAAACATTCAGTACTTC.

Concerning this clonotype itself: One end of the junction fails to match germline, which may point to a read error. The chain links TRBV29-1 to TRBJ2-1; 13 nucleotides agree with TRBD2. Germline lookup yields CDR1 SQVTM and CDR2 ANQGSEA. This CDR3 comprises 15 residues. The CDR3 sequence is CSVEGTSGDYNEQFF. CDR3 nucleotides: TGCAGCGTAGAAGGGACTAGCGGGGACTACAATGAGCAGTTCTTC.

The chain links TRBV7-6 to TRBJ1-1; D uncertain. The ends were cut back, 4 bases at V and 9 bases at J, with 12 bases in the middle. The CDR3 contains 12 residues. Germline V gene sequence: CDR1 SGHVS, CDR2 FNYEAQ. The CDR3 DNA sequence: TGTGCCAGCAGCTCGGACCGATACAAAGCTTTCTTT. Its protein product is CASSSDRYKAFF.

The chain employs TRBV9 and TRBJ1-2; the match to TRBD1 covers 9 bases. The germline V gene has CDR1 SGDLS and CDR2 YYNGEE. This CDR3 contains 13 residues. The trim removed 6 bases at V and 8 bases at J, leaving 8 bases unmatched. The DNA for the CDR3 is TGTGCCAGCACCGAACAGGGGGCAAGGGGCTACACCTTC. Protein product: CASTEQGARGYTF.

The rearrangement links TRBV20-1 to TRBJ1-2; D may be TRBD1 (6 bases). CDR3 length: 14 amino acids. The germline V gene has CDR1 DFQATT and CDR2 SNEGSKA (reference sequence). The V and J ends lost 0 bases and 7 bases respectively, with 15 bases between them. CDR3 region: CSARDTGRKGGYTF. In DNA form, the CDR3 reads TGCAGTGCTAGAGATACAGGGAGGAAGGGTGGCTACACCTTC.

The rearrangement uses TRBV20-1 and TRBJ2-1, with a tentative D call TRBD1 (6 bases). In germline, CDR1 is DFQATT, CDR2 SNEGSKA (reference sequence). V shed 4 bases and J shed 6 bases, with 16 bases lying between them. The CDR3 has 14 amino acids. The CDR3 reads CSANRQVDSNEQFF. The CDR3 nucleotides read TGCAGTGCTAACCGACAGGTTGACTCCAATGAGCAGTTCTTC.

V gene TRBV4-3 combines with J gene TRBJ1-2; 8 bases match TRBD1. There are 15 residues in the CDR3. With V trimmed by 0 bases and J by 4 bases, 4 bases remained unmatched. Germline CDR1 LGHNA, CDR2 YSLEER. Here the CDR3 DNA reads TGCGCCAGCAGCCAAGACAGGGGGCCCGGCTATGGCTACACCTTC. Protein: CASSQDRGPGYGYTF.